Sequencing of this T cell receptor (beta chain) was carried out in a study of blood T cells in healthy people across ages. The CDR3 totals 15 residues. Germline assignment: CDR1 SGHTA and CDR2 FQGNSA. J lost 2 bases, V lost 2 bases, and 2 bases had no gene match. Study-wide points: Unsorted PBMCs ruled out conclusive naive versus antigen-experienced comparison.

The second PCR ran about 6 to 11 cycles with a sample-barcoded 5' primer and J-beta primers. Each CDR3 protein gets one entry after TCRdb re-called the 5' RACE reads with MiXCR. This table holds around 1,000,000 distinct CDR3 sequences, about 25% found once. Comment on this clonotype: Antigen: not known.

Total RNA was isolated from each sample in quantities of at least 5.5 micrograms. These data also featured in a second study, about T cells of mothers and their children. That paper states: Healthy Caucasian mothers, a few in number, and their six children were the donors.

The specimen was blood. The rearrangement links TRBV7-2 to TRBJ2-3, with 9 bases identical to TRBD2. The TCR originated in a girl aged 2 to 9 in good health. The DNA of the CDR3 is TGTGCCAGCAGCTTACGGACTAGCGACACAGATACGCAGTATTTT. This gives the protein CASSLRTSDTDTQYF.